The source of this T cell receptor (beta chain) is a study of T-cell reconstitution after alpha-beta-depleted transplantation in children. Unique molecular identifiers tagged the TCRbeta library. MiXCR was run by TCRdb on the PCR reads, yielding one entry per CDR3 protein. The table includes hundreds of thousands of distinct CDR3 sequences, roughly 15% detected once. The CDR3 has 14 residues. Germline V gene lookup returns CDR1 SGHRS and CDR2 YFSETQ. Trimming stripped 1 base from V and 5 bases from J, with 13 bases between. This clonotype was detected ten times or more. Sequencing used PBMCs from the stem cell graft donor, obtained from the stem cell graft. This chain joins TRBV5-1 and TRBJ2-7; possibly TRBD2 for D (5 bases). This receptor was obtained from a human donor who donated a stem cell graft to a child with acute myeloid leukemia. The CDR3 nucleotides are TGCGCCAGCAGCTTGCAACTCCCCGGGGACGAGCAGTACTTC. This codes for CASSLQLPGDEQYF.